The clone carrying this TCR beta chain came up many times. This sample is part of a study of T cells in Graves' hyperthyroidism and ophthalmopathy. Recently diagnosed hyperthyroidism of less than 2 months' duration affected patients aged 18 to 65. The CDR3 regions of TCR beta were amplified from RNA transcripts. The HTBI primer set drove a first-round RT-PCR of the TCR CDR3. TCRdb re-derived calls from the multiplex PCR reads in MiXCR, one entry per CDR3 protein. The data contain under 450,000 distinct CDR3 sequences, 15% to 17% of them singletons. Trimming took 10 bases from V and 1 from J, leaving 14 bases between them. CDR3 length: 14 residues.

The chain couples TRBV12-3 or TRBV12-4 to TRBJ1-3; D perhaps matches TRBD1 (5 bases). This clonotype was obtained from a woman younger than 35 with Graves' hyperthyroidism. Sequenced input: blood. The CDR3 reads CAIRGLKSGNTIYF. CDR3 nucleotides: TGTGCCATCCGGGGGTTGAAGTCTGGAAACACCATATATTTT.